This section outlines one T cell receptor (beta chain) sequence together with its context. The antigen it recognizes is unknown. No base quality information exists; no much larger clone differs at one position. The source of the sample is a study of blood T cell repertoires in COVID-19 (dated by TCRdb to about 2020). Study-level background: The collaborator samples originated in the United States, Italy and Spain and spanned the acute and convalescent phases of COVID-19. Samples came from the ongoing ImmuneRACE study (first 160 participants) plus 1,254 subjects from 6 global collaborators. The dataset comprised deeply sampled blood TCRbeta repertoires from subjects exposed to, actively infected with, or recovered from COVID-19. HLA class I and class II types, where available, came from metadata supplied by the sample provider rather than from assay-based typing. The material from the prospective study consisted of cDNA or gDNA derived from T cells, B-cell-depleted T cells, or PBMCs. Sample metadata almost always included a de-identified subject ID, COVID-19 status, age in years and sex. A freely available public database, intended as a resource for researchers studying the immune response to SARS-CoV-2, is where the repertoires were released. Summary of the overall study and its limitations: The quantity of clinical and demographic metadata differed by source and by participant and was supplied without curation.

The CDR3 sequence holds 14 residues, the cysteine and phenylalanine included. The entry retains the CDR3 DNA only, 42 bases that are in frame from base 1. V lost 8 bases and J lost 4 bases, and the count of bases not matched to a germline gene is 5. Based on the germline V gene (reference sequence), the CDR1 and CDR2 sequences are SEHNR and FQNEAQ. The immunoSEQ Assay, a bias-controlled multiplex PCR, was used to amplify TCRbeta CDR3 regions from genomic DNA. As for the original processing: The number of nucleated cells in each sample was estimated by amplification of reference gene primers within the assay. To quantify the absolute abundance of each unique TCRbeta CDR3 rearrangement, sequence reads were collapsed and filtered. For each sample, productive Simpson clonality was calculated as the square root of Simpson's diversity index over productive rearrangements. The immuneACCESS repertoire file appears here via TCRdb, limited to in-frame rearrangements. These files lack a portion of the clones; in checked studies, under half of the deficit traces to unresolved V genes, and the cause of the others is not known. V, J and clone size are those of that table, while D and trimming were read from the DNA. The sample table holds approximately 160,000 clones, of which approximately 81% were seen once. 8% to 9% of the sample comes from the top ten.

One collaborating source in Seattle enrolled patients during active infection and followed them longitudinally through the course of disease. Whole blood was collected in K2EDTA tubes by collaborating institutions according to the institutions' own protocols. For TCRbeta analysis, collaborators shipped samples in one of three forms: frozen whole blood, isolated PBMCs, or DNA extracted from either of those sample types. Sequenced input: peripheral blood. The TCR comes from a woman in her sixties with COVID-19, enrolled during active disease. The sequence joins TRBV7-9 to TRBJ1-4, and 9 junctional nucleotides match TRBD1. CDR3 sequence: CASGGQGGNEKLFF. The DNA sequence follows: TGTGCCAGCGGGGGACAGGGAGGTAATGAAAAACTGTTTTTT.